This TCR beta chain was retrieved from a study of MAIT cells during Salmonella Paratyphi A infection (dated by TCRdb to the late 2010s). The study at large found these results: The availability of volunteer samples limited the sample sizes, but these sizes were considered adequate to detect differences between groups. Diagnosed volunteers showed more expansion or contraction among top five MAIT clonotypes than healthy controls (around 0.52 versus 0.13), suggesting infection-driven repertoire reshaping.

About this clonotype itself: What antigen it recognizes has not been identified. A read error is likely, as this CDR3 ends without the conserved phenylalanine or tryptophan. Because the CDR3's place on the DNA is in doubt, the DNA is left out and the CDR3 is given as listed by TCRdb.

Libraries were made using 5' RACE. TCRbeta was amplified in two rounds of PCR using Phusion High-Fidelity polymerase, and the primers added sample-specific barcodes. TCRbeta libraries were generated by template-switch cDNA synthesis with SMARTScribe reverse transcriptase and a TRBC-specific primer. The barcoded samples were pooled and then prepared using the NEBNext Ultra DNA Library Prep Kit for Illumina. The libraries were sequenced on an Illumina MiSeq using the MiSeq reagent kit v2, 300 cycles. Under the source paper's analysis protocol: Jemultiplexer was used to demultiplex reads by barcode, and MiTCR with default parameters handled the alignment. VDJtools filtered out non-functional sequences; clonotypes were defined by amino acid sequence, with frequencies based on assigned sequence reads. In the clonal space homeostasis analysis, clonotypes were binned by frequency as over-represented (0.05-1), large, medium and small. Starting from the raw public reads, TCRdb applied fastp trimming at Q25, assembled clones with MiXCR and retained in-frame beta chains. Entries that share a CDR3 protein sequence are merged under the most common genes and DNA. TCRdb, rather than the study authors, made the V and J calls. The sample table holds 680 or so distinct CDR3 sequences, of which around 40% were seen once. Over 50% of the sample belongs to the ten largest clones.

This specimen's time point label, interpreted: healthy control second sampling, 21 days after first. Laboratory volunteers or leukocyte cones from the national blood and transplant service were used as healthy adult controls. For RNA extraction, between 5,000 and 10,000 MAIT cells per sample were sorted directly into RNAqueous-Micro lysis buffer. To check how stable the MAIT repertoire is, unchallenged healthy controls gave two samples spaced 20 to 25 days apart. Lymphoprep gradient centrifugation was used to isolate peripheral blood mononuclear cells from blood samples and leukocyte cones. Cells were sorted on either a BD FACSAria Fusion or a BD FACSAria III sorter. Sequences were obtained from MAIT cells from blood. The sequence came from an adult in good health.

The CDR3 protein is CRARREGGKEKKEL. The sequence links TRBV20-1 to TRBJ2-5; TRBD1 is the table's D call and was not checked against the DNA. The germline V gene encodes CDR1 DFQATT and CDR2 SNEGSKA (reference sequence). The CDR3 totals 14 residues, both ends included.